The present TCR beta chain was sequenced within a study of cytomegalovirus exposure and HLA in healthy donors. Study conclusions and caveats: Among the CMV-associated chains, three were confirmed in vitro as specific for CMV antigens. For most TCR sequences rarity was the rule, although some public TCRs occurred in many donors.

A note on this clone: What it binds is not known.

Per the germline V gene, CDR1 is SGHKS and CDR2 is YYEKEE (reference sequence). The V gene end was trimmed by 6 bases and the J gene end by 7 bases; junction bases not matched to a gene: 9. The CDR3 sequence is 14 residues long. Repertoires were generated with immunoSEQ multiplex PCR, while TCRdb's copy carries only in-frame clones and drops some. The data contain about 160,000 clones, just under 90% of them singletons. The V and J genes are TRBV5-5 and TRBJ1-1; the match to TRBD1 covers 10 bases. Sample: PBMCs. This clonotype originated in a man younger than 30 in good health and CMV-seropositive. The CDR3 DNA reads TGTGCCAGCAACCCTCCGACAGGGGGCGTTGAAGCTTTCTTT. Protein sequence: CASNPPTGGVEAFF.